This T cell receptor (beta chain) was captured by sequencing in a study of cytomegalovirus exposure and HLA in healthy donors. Study-wide results and limits: According to an earlier analysis, most TCR beta V segments yielded productive rearrangements about 87% or about 30% of the time.

Trimming took 1 base from V and 1 from J; bases not matched to a gene: 2. There are 15 residues in the CDR3. Germline V CDR1 and CDR2: MGHRA, YSYEKL. This clone was detected only a few times. Its matching antigen is unknown. Primers included in the PCR were 60 Vbeta and 13 Jbeta primers. Profiling relied on immunoSEQ multiplex PCR, and the TCRdb table lists in-frame clones only, not all of them. The repertoire holds about 210,000 clones, about 82% seen once, with approximately 2.8% in the top ten. The sequenced sample consisted of PBMCs. The TCR originated in a man aged 25 to 40 in good health and CMV-seronegative. The chain is built from TRBV4-1 and TRBJ1-1, with TRBD1 matching over 8 bases. CDR3: CASSQADRGNTEAFF. The CDR3 DNA reads TGCGCCAGCAGCCAAGCCGACAGGGGGAACACTGAAGCTTTCTTT.